This passage covers 10 T cell receptor beta chains from one sample sequenced in a study of glioma-infiltrating T cells after dendritic cell vaccination. The protocol was immunoSEQ multiplex PCR, while the TCRdb copy is restricted to in-frame clones and leaves out a portion. This table holds 100,000 or so clones, more than 75% found once. Sequencing used blood, obtained before dendritic cell vaccination. The receptor source for this set is a human donor with glioblastoma.

The chain combines TRBV5-4 with TRBJ1-4, with TRBD1 matching over 7 bases. CDR1 is SGHNT and CDR2 is YYREEE in the germline V gene (reference sequence). V was clipped by 1 base and J by 10 bases; unmatched bases: 7. The CDR3 is 14 residues long. The CDR3 is CASSLQGGVAKLFF. DNA for the CDR3: TGTGCCAGCAGCTTGCAGGGGGGTGTAGCAAAACTGTTTTTT.

The rearrangement links TRBV13 to TRBJ2-4; 12 bases are a match to TRBD1. The CDR3 is 16 residues long. Unmatched junction bases numbered 7, after V lost 5 bases and J lost 5 bases. Germline lookup yields CDR1 PRHDT and CDR2 FYEKMQ (reference sequence). CDR3: CASSPFGTGGENIQYF. In nucleotides, the CDR3 is TGTGCCAGCAGCCCCTTTGGGACAGGGGGCGAAAACATTCAGTACTTC.

This clone was detected once. The V and J genes are TRBV9 and TRBJ1-2; 7 bases fit TRBD1. Losses at the gene ends were 4 bases for V and 2 bases for J; bases not matched to a gene: 8. The CDR3 totals 15 residues. Germline CDR1 is SGDLS and CDR2 is YYNGEE. The CDR3 DNA reads as TGTGCCAGCAGCCTCACGACAGGGACGAACTATGGCTACACCTTC. Translating it yields CASSLTTGTNYGYTF.

The chain links TRBV7-2 to TRBJ1-5, with TRBD1 identical over 10 bases. Germline V gene lookup returns CDR1 SGHTA and CDR2 FQGNSA. J was trimmed by 3 bases and V by 5 bases; bases with no gene match: 4. CDR3 size: 15 residues. Here the CDR3 reads CASSAGQGDNQPQHF. The CDR3 DNA follows: TGTGCCAGCAGCGCCGGACAGGGGGACAATCAGCCCCAGCATTTT.

The rearrangement uses TRBV2 and TRBJ1-6; 7 bases align to TRBD1. CDR1 and CDR2 from the germline V gene are SNHLY and FYNNEI. This CDR3 comprises 14 residues. V lost 4 bases to trimming and J lost 6 bases; unmatched junction nucleotides: 3. The CDR3 protein is CASSAGGGNSPLHF. For the CDR3, the DNA is TGTGCCAGCAGTGCAGGGGGAGGTAATTCACCCCTCCACTTT.

The chain combines TRBV7-3 with TRBJ2-1; 8 bases match TRBD1. CDR1 SGHTA and CDR2 FQGTGA come from the germline V gene. Trimming cost V 3 bases and J 6 bases; bases outside gene matches: 4. The CDR3 contains 14 residues. CDR3 sequence reads: CASSFGQGFNEQFF. The DNA for the CDR3 is TGTGCCAGCAGCTTCGGACAGGGTTTCAATGAGCAGTTCTTC.

V and J are TRBV25-1 and TRBJ1-2, with D tentatively TRBD1 (5 bases). CDR3 size: 15 residues. The V gene's germline CDR1 is MGHDK and CDR2 SYGVNS. V lost 1 base, J lost 0 bases, and 9 bases lay in between. In DNA, the CDR3 is TGTGCCAGCAGTGAATCGCACAGGCCTAACTATGGCTACACCTTC. Protein sequence: CASSESHRPNYGYTF.

The chain joins TRBV5-6 to TRBJ1-1; 7 bases fit TRBD1. This CDR3 has 14 amino acids. Unmatched junction bases numbered 2, after V lost 2 bases and J lost 1 base. Germline CDR1 is SGHDT and CDR2 is YYEEEE. The CDR3 bases are TGTGCCAGCAGCTTCGGACAGGCGAACACTGAAGCTTTCTTT. Its protein is CASSFGQANTEAFF.

This clone has just one count. The V gene is TRBV28, the J gene TRBJ1-5; D not certain. Trimming took 2 bases from V and 0 from J, leaving 8 bases between them. This CDR3 contains 15 residues. CDR1 and CDR2 (germline): MDHEN, SYDVKM. CDR3 protein: CASSLGLYSNQPQHF. The CDR3 coding sequence is TGTGCCAGCAGTTTAGGCTTATATAGCAATCAGCCCCAGCATTTT.

The chain has TRBV5-1 and TRBJ2-3; 8 nucleotides agree with TRBD2. V lost 4 bases, J lost 1 base, and 8 bases stayed unmatched. Germline values: CDR1 SGHRS, CDR2 YFSETQ. CDR3 length: 16 residues. DNA of the CDR3: TGCGCCAGCAGCGCCGGACTAGCATACGGCACAGATACGCAGTATTTT. Protein: CASSAGLAYGTDTQYF.